These T cell receptor beta chains were read from a single sample in a study of beta chain features in type 1 diabetes. TCRdb's copy holds only in-frame clones and misses some; the assay was immunoSEQ multiplex PCR. Altogether around 400,000 clones are present, more than 13% being singletons, with the ten largest covering approximately 0.019%. The material sequenced was naive CD4+ T cells from blood. The receptors were gathered from a woman under 30 in good health. CDR3s include the opening cysteine and the closing phenylalanine or tryptophan. A D gene is named only where the DNA matches it firmly. Clone size is not always given. Where it is, it says once, few, many or a class for expanded clones.

.	TRBV6-5	.	TRBJ2-6	TGTGCCAGCACTCCGCGACTTACTGGGGCCAACGTCCTGACTTTC	CASTPRLTGANVLTF
TRBD1	TRBV27	few	TRBJ1-2	TGTGCCAGCAGTCGTCGACAGGGCCGTGGCTACACCTTC	CASSRRQGRGYTF
TRBD2	TRBV4-3	.	TRBJ2-1	TGCGCCAGCAGCCATTTCACTAGCGGGAGTACCTATGAGCAGTTCTTC	CASSHFTSGSTYEQFF
.	TRBV6-5	few	TRBJ2-2	TGTGCCAGCAAGGGAAGGACAGCCTACACCGGGGAGCTGTTTTTT	CASKGRTAYTGELFF
TRBD2	TRBV7-2	few	TRBJ2-7	TGTGCCAGCAGCTTGGGGACTTCGGGGGGTTACGAGCAGTACTTC	CASSLGTSGGYEQYF
.	TRBV29-1	.	TRBJ1-1	TGCAGCGTTGGGTCTCTAGCGGAGGGTTTCAACACTGAAGCTTTCTTT	CSVGSLAEGFNTEAFF
TRBD2	TRBV10-3	.	TRBJ2-1	TGTGCCATCGGGGGGAGACTAGCGGACCCTTACTACAATGAGCAGTTCTTC	CAIGGRLADPYYNEQFF
.	TRBV7-9	.	TRBJ2-3	TGTGCCAGCAGCTCAAGACATACGACCACAGATACGCAGTATTTT	CASSSRHTTTDTQYF
TRBD1	TRBV30	.	TRBJ2-6	TGTGCCTGGAGTCATCGGGGACAGGGTGGTGCCAACGTCCTGACTTTC	CAWSHRGQGGANVLTF
TRBD2	TRBV9	.	TRBJ2-1	TGTGCCAGCAGCCCTCTCGGACTAGCGGTCTACAATGAGCAGTTCTTC	CASSPLGLAVYNEQFF
TRBD2	TRBV5-4	few	TRBJ2-5	TGTGCCAGCAGCTCCTATCTAGCGGGAGAGGAGACCCAGTACTTC	CASSSYLAGEETQYF
.	TRBV9	.	TRBJ2-3	TGTGCCAGCAGCGTAGTAGAGCGGCACACAGATACGCAGTATTTT	CASSVVERHTDTQYF
TRBD2	TRBV5-1	few	TRBJ2-7	TGCGCCAGCAGCTTGGCTTTAGCGGGGTATTCGTCCTACGAGCAGTACTTC	CASSLALAGYSSYEQYF
TRBD1	TRBV6-6	.	TRBJ1-5	TGTGCCAGCAGCCGAGGATCAGACAGGGCAAATCAGCCCCAGCATTTT	CASSRGSDRANQPQHF
.	TRBV28	few	TRBJ2-1	TGTGCCAGCAGTTCTGGACAGTCCAATGAGCAGTTCTTC	CASSSGQSNEQFF
.	TRBV5-6	.	TRBJ2-5	TGTGCCAGCAGCTTGGGTCGAGAGACCCAGTACTTC	CASSLGRETQYF
TRBD1	TRBV28	.	TRBJ1-3	TGTGCCAGCAGTTCCGGGACAGGCCTCTCTGGAAACACCATATATTTT	CASSSGTGLSGNTIYF
TRBD2	TRBV9	.	TRBJ2-1	TGTGCCAGCAGCGGGTCTAGCGGGAATTACAATGAGCAGTTCTTC	CASSGSSGNYNEQFF
TRBD2	TRBV19	.	TRBJ2-7	TGTGCCAGTAGTATGGGTAAGGCTAGCGGGAGTTTCGACGAGCAGTACTTC	CASSMGKASGSFDEQYF
.	TRBV2	.	TRBJ2-3	TGTGCCAGCAGTGATGGGCGGGCGGTAGATACGCAGTATTTT	CASSDGRAVDTQYF
.	TRBV9	few	TRBJ1-1	TGTGCCAGCAGCGTAGCCGTGAACACTGAAGCTTTCTTT	CASSVAVNTEAFF
TRBD2	TRBV4-1	few	TRBJ2-3	TGCGCCAGCAGCACTCACCCGGGACTAGCCTCAGATACGCAGTATTTT	CASSTHPGLASDTQYF
TRBD1	TRBV27	.	TRBJ1-4	TGTGCCAGCAGTTCCGGGACAGGTTCCGAAAAACTGTTTTTT	CASSSGTGSEKLFF
.	TRBV30	.	TRBJ2-7	TGTGCCTGGAGCAGGACCTACGAGCAGTACTTC	CAWSRTYEQYF
TRBD2	TRBV9	few	TRBJ2-3	TGTGCCAGCAGCGTAGCTTTAACCTTAGCGGGAGCGGGAGATACGCAGTATTTT	CASSVALTLAGAGDTQYF
TRBD1	TRBV25-1	.	TRBJ2-5	TGTGCCAGCAGTGATGACAGGGGCAAGACCCAGTACTTC	CASSDDRGKTQYF
.	TRBV19	few	TRBJ2-3	TGTGCCAGTAGTATCGGGGATACGCAGTATTTT	CASSIGDTQYF
TRBD2	TRBV2	.	TRBJ2-7	TGTGCCAGCAGTGAAAGACTAGCGGGAGCAGTCGCCTACGAGCAGTACTTC	CASSERLAGAVAYEQYF
.	TRBV4-2	.	TRBJ2-7	TGTGCCAGCAGCCAGCAAACTAGTAAGGGTTACGAGCAGTACTTC	CASSQQTSKGYEQYF